The next 7 T cell receptor beta chains were all read from a single sample in a study of shared clonotypes between healthy human individuals (dated by TCRdb to about 2020). Library preparation used the immunoSEQ multiplex PCR assay. Imported from immuneACCESS, the table was reduced by TCRdb to in-frame sequences with V and J called. These copies leave out some clones; in studies compared against another copy, an unresolved V gene accounts for under half, and the cause of the remainder is not known. The sample records 2 million to 2.5 million clones, 90% to 95% of which are singletons. Of the sample, about 0.37% falls within the top ten clones. Sequencing was done on a sample of naive CD4+ T cells from PBMCs. The label giving this sample's cell subset or site can be read as: CD45RA+ positively selected. The receptors stem from a man aged 18 to 29 in good health. Some clones in this sample may be carry-over from other donors' samples.

For this clone: The same CDR3 also results from other DNA sequences found in this sample. The rearrangement links TRBV28 to TRBJ1-2; a weak D match, TRBD1 (6 bases). This CDR3 region has 12 residues. Trimming took off 5 bases at V and 8 bases at J, with 12 bases between the two ends. Germline CDR1 is MDHEN and CDR2 is SYDVKM. CDR3 amino acids: CASSLQGSGYTF. The CDR3 DNA is TGTGCCAGCAGTCTGCAGGGGTCCGGCTACACCTTC.

This clone has a single count. This chain's CDR3 is CASSGVTTYQETQYF. The CDR3 coding sequence is TGTGCCAGCAGTGGGGTGACAACGTACCAAGAGACCCAGTACTTC. The gene calls are TRBV28 and TRBJ2-5, with D hard to call. V lost 5 bases and J 0 bases, leaving 13 bases between the germline ends. Germline CDR1 MDHEN, CDR2 SYDVKM. The length of the CDR3 is 15 residues.

The J gene is TRBJ2-1, the V gene TRBV15; 8 nucleotides line up with TRBD1. Germline CDR1 is LNHNV and CDR2 is YYDKDF (reference sequence). CDR3 length: 16 amino acids. The V segment lost 2 bases and the J segment 2 bases; nucleotides outside the gene matches: 5. The chain's CDR3 is CATSRIQGVAYNEQFF. The CDR3 nucleotides are TGTGCCACCAGCAGAATACAGGGGGTTGCCTACAATGAGCAGTTCTTC. Based on the CDR3 plus reference TRBV15 and TRBJ2-1, the full variable domain is DAMVIQNPRYQVTQFGKPVTLSCSQTLNHNVMYWYQQKSSQAPKLLFHYYDKDFNNEADTPDNFQSRRPNTSFCFLDIRSPGLGDTAMYLCATSRIQGVAYNEQFFGPGTRLTVL.

With regard to this clone: Other nucleotide sequences in the sample specify the same CDR3. J is TRBJ1-1 and V is TRBV28; D gene ambiguous. The CDR3 is 11 amino acids. V lost 6 bases and J 1 base, leaving 3 bases between the germline ends. Per the germline V gene, CDR1 is MDHEN and CDR2 is SYDVKM. In DNA, the CDR3 is TGTGCCAGCAGAGAGAACACTGAAGCTTTCTTT. It yields the protein CASRENTEAFF.

The rearrangement joins TRBV6-6 to TRBJ2-1, with D maybe TRBD1 (6 bases). The length of the CDR3 is 13 residues. Germline values: CDR1 MNHNY, CDR2 SVGAGI (reference sequence). The CDR3 coding sequence is TGTGCGTCGATCGACAGGTACTACAATGAGCAGTTCTTC. As protein: CASIDRYYNEQFF.

The chain couples TRBV7-9 to TRBJ2-5; D perhaps matches TRBD2 (5 bases). Germline V gives CDR1 SEHNR, CDR2 FQNEAQ (reference sequence). V dropped 5 bases and J dropped 5 bases, with 15 bases sitting between them. The CDR3 spans 14 residues. The CDR3 region is CASSNLATRETQYF. The CDR3 DNA reads TGTGCCAGCAGCAATTTAGCGACCCGGGAGACCCAGTACTTC. Full variable domain (rest looked up from reference TRBV7-9 and TRBJ2-5): DTGVSQNPRHKITKRGQNVTFRCDPISEHNRLYWYRQTLGQGPEFLTYFQNEAQLEKSRLLSDRFSAERPKGSFSTLEIQRTEQGDSAMYLCASSNLATRETQYFGPGTRLLVL.

V is TRBV18 and J is TRBJ2-7; 9 bases are shared with TRBD1. CDR1 and CDR2 (germline): KGHSH, LQKENI. The CDR3 runs 16 residues. With V trimmed by 2 bases and J by 4 bases, 9 bases remained unmatched. CDR3 nucleotide sequence: TGTGCCAGCTCACCATCCCGGGACAGGGTCATGTACGAGCAGTACTTC. Encoded protein: CASSPSRDRVMYEQYF. The full variable domain, in which reference TRBV18 and TRBJ2-7 provide the parts outside the CDR3, is NAGVMQNPRHLVRRRGQEARLRCSPMKGHSHVYWYRQLPEEGLKFMVYLQKENIIDESGMPKERFSAEFPKEGPSILRIQQVVRGDSAAYFCASSPSRDRVMYEQYFGPGTRLTVT.